This T cell receptor (beta chain) derives from a study of Tregs in tolerant kidney transplant recipients (dated by TCRdb to between 2018 and 2021). The study in broad terms: TCRbeta sequencing was used in the study to identify donor-specific regulatory T cells before combined kidney and bone marrow transplantation, and the identified cells were then tracked after transplant. TCRbeta repertoire sequencing was used in a few healthy controls to compare several ways of expanding Tregs specific for an allogeneic donor. Beyond this particular receptor, the publication reports: Expanding Tregs with activated donor B cells appeared to identify the most biologically relevant and donor-specific TCRbeta repertoire. Although technical replication error seemed to be minimal, the question of biological reproducibility was not addressed directly. The study was constrained by small patient numbers, and validation of the findings is required in larger populations and under other immunosuppression protocols.

Counted from cysteine to phenylalanine, this CDR3 has 12 amino acids. CDR3 DNA only is kept here, 36 bases in frame from base 1. Relative to germline, V is 9 bases shorter and J is 1 base shorter, with 9 bases between their ends. As encoded in the germline V gene, CDR1 is WSHSY while CDR2 is SAAADI. Genomic DNA was extracted from sorted cells with the QIAGEN DNeasy Blood and Tissue Kit for TCRbeta CDR3 sequencing. High-throughput TCRbeta CDR3 sequencing, which included PCR amplification with bias correction and internal controls, was done commercially through immunoSEQ. Under the source paper's analysis protocol: Unique productive TCRbeta sequences were defined by CDR3 nucleotide sequence when primers matched and otherwise by CDR3 amino acid sequence together with Vbeta and Jbeta genes. Sorting error was corrected by removing sequences shared between sorted populations at a frequency ratio of 2:1 or less, and the remaining shared sequences were assigned to the higher population. A sequence counted as donor-reactive if, in CFSE-low cells, the sequence had a frequency of at least 0.01% and was expanded at least 5-fold compared with unstimulated cells. Jensen-Shannon divergence, calculated on the top 100 TCRbeta sequences ranked by frequency, was used to quantify repertoire divergence. For samples with multiple sequencing runs, sorting error was corrected in each run separately before the runs were combined. TCRdb's version of the immuneACCESS table is confined to in-frame rearrangements and falls short of the full clone set. An unresolved V gene accounts for under half of the shortfall where checked; the remainder is of unknown origin. Clone size and V and J calls were adopted from that table, with D and trimming inferred from the DNA. Here the sample has 100,000 to 150,000 clones; 92% occur a single time. The ten largest clones represent roughly 0.61% of the sample.

Details on this clone: Which antigen it targets is not known. No per-base quality is available; no much larger clone lies one base away.

Thawed PBMCs were FACS-sorted into unstimulated Tregs (CD4+CD25+CD127-), CD4+ non-Tregs (CD4+CD25-), CD4 cells and CD8 cells. Healthy control blood was obtained either as purchased buffy coats or from healthy volunteers. Healthy control blood was processed to PBMCs with a Ficoll density gradient and then cryopreserved, whereas patient PBMCs were collected both before and after transplant. This chain joins TRBV10-2 to TRBJ1-1; 6 matching bases give a weak D call of TRBD1. Sequenced material: CD4+ T cells from blood. The receptor comes from a human donor in good health. In nucleotides, the sequence is TGCGCCAGTCAACAGGGGAACACTGAAGCTTTCTTT. This yields the protein CASQQGNTEAFF.